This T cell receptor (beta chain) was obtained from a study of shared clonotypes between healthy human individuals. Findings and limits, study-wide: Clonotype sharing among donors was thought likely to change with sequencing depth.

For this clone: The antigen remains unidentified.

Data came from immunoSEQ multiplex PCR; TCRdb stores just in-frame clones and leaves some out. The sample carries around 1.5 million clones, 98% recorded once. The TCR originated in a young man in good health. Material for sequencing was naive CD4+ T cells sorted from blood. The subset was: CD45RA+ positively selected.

The CDR3 reads CASTLRQDTEAFF. The DNA of the CDR3 is TGTGCCAGCACCCTCAGGCAGGACACTGAAGCTTTCTTT. The chain employs TRBV7-2 and TRBJ1-1; D is unclear. Germline loops: CDR1 SGHTA, CDR2 FQGNSA. Trimming left V 7 bases short and J 3 bases short, with 12 bases between. The CDR3 is made up of 13 amino acids.